This passage covers 28 T cell receptor beta chains from one sample sequenced in a study of spatial heterogeneity in lung cancer. The sample's time point: blood at routine non-recurrence follow-up after resection. TCRdb called the 5' RACE reads again in MiXCR, with one record for every CDR3 protein. This table has 110,000 or so distinct CDR3 sequences, roughly 10% appearing once. This specimen consisted of PBMCs, obtained at follow-up. These receptors originate from a female donor with early-stage non-small cell lung cancer.

This clonotype has more than one count but fewer than ten. This chain joins TRBV28 and TRBJ2-1; 7 bases map to TRBD1. There are 16 residues in the CDR3. Germline-derived CDR1 and CDR2 are MDHEN and SYDVKM. The junction had 15 bases not matched to a gene; V was cut back by 6 bases and J by 7 bases. The CDR3 region is CASRPSGLTGRNEQFF. CDR3 in DNA: TGTGCCAGCAGACCCTCAGGCCTGACAGGGCGGAATGAGCAGTTCTTC.

This clonotype was observed a handful of times. The chain uses TRBV11-3 and TRBJ2-1; 10 bases are shared with TRBD2. CDR3 length equals 14 residues. V trimming: 7 bases; J trimming: 4 bases; junction bases outside the gene matches: 4. Per the germline V gene, CDR1 is SGHNT and CDR2 is YENEEA. CDR3: CASKRTSGYNEQFF. As DNA, the CDR3 is TGTGCCAGCAAGAGGACTAGCGGATACAATGAGCAGTTCTTC.

This clonotype was observed at least ten times. V gene TRBV15 combines with J gene TRBJ2-7; D not resolved. Trimming shortened V by 0 bases and J by 4 bases, and 7 bases separated the two germline ends. The CDR3 extends over 13 amino acids. Germline V gene data show CDR1 as LNHNV and CDR2 as YYDKDF (reference sequence). The DNA for the CDR3 is TGTGCCACCAGCAGAGATATAGGATACGAGCAGTACGTC. This encodes CATSRDIGYEQYV.

This chain connects TRBV28 to TRBJ2-5; D is unclear. Germline V gene data show CDR1 as MDHEN and CDR2 as SYDVKM. This CDR3 has 13 residues. V lost 7 bases to trimming and J lost 0 bases, with 9 bases between them. The CDR3 sequence: CASKEQNQETQYF. As DNA, the CDR3 is TGTGCCAGCAAGGAACAAAACCAAGAGACCCAGTACTTC.

This clonotype has at least ten counts. The genes are TRBV28 and TRBJ2-7, with 10 nucleotides matching TRBD2. The germline gives CDR1 MDHEN, CDR2 SYDVKM. The CDR3 extends over 14 amino acids. J was trimmed by 5 bases and V by 6 bases; bases with no gene match: 7. CDR3 protein: CASSSGTSAHEQYF. CDR3 bases: TGTGCCAGCAGCTCAGGGACTAGCGCCCACGAGCAGTACTTC.

This clonotype was detected many times. The chain's CDR3 is CSAGPEGAFF. The CDR3 bases are TGCAGTGCAGGGCCTGAGGGAGCTTTCTTT. The rearrangement joins TRBV20-1 to TRBJ1-1; D uncertain. Trimming cost V 6 bases and J 10 bases, with 12 bases left between them. Germline CDR1 and CDR2: DFQATT and SNEGSKA (reference sequence). The CDR3 is 10 amino acids.

This sequence joins TRBV21-1 and TRBJ1-1; the listed D gene, TRBD1, was not tested against the DNA. TRBV21-1 is reported as a pseudogene. The CDR3 runs to 15 residues. The CDR3 region has the DNA TGTGCCAGCAGCAGCCCGGGACAGGGGATGACTGAAGCTTTCTTT. Its translation: CASSSPGQGMTEAFF.

This clonotype occurred many times. The genes are TRBV3-1 and TRBJ1-4; 8 bases fit TRBD1. Germline loops: CDR1 LGHDT, CDR2 YNNKEL (reference sequence). Trimming removed 3 bases from V and 8 bases from J; junction bases left unmatched: 5. The CDR3 loop spans 14 amino acids. The CDR3 loop is CASSHGQGWEKLFF. CDR3 DNA: TGTGCCAGCAGCCACGGACAGGGTTGGGAAAAACTGTTTTTT.

V gene TRBV7-9 combines with J gene TRBJ2-2; 15 bases are shared with TRBD2. CDR3 length equals 22 residues. After removal of 0 bases from V and 3 bases from J, the junction contained 14 bases not matched to a gene. The germline CDR1 and CDR2 sequences are SEHNR and FQNEAQ (reference sequence). CDR3 region: CASSLARKSGTSGRQDTGELFF. For the CDR3, the DNA is TGTGCCAGCAGCTTAGCGCGAAAATCCGGGACTAGCGGGAGGCAGGACACCGGGGAGCTGTTTTTT.

Many counts were recorded for this clonotype. The V and J genes are TRBV10-3 and TRBJ1-2, with D perhaps TRBD1 (5 bases). Trimming cost V 6 bases and J 6 bases, with 14 bases left between them. The CDR3 contains 13 residues. Germline V gives CDR1 ENHRY, CDR2 SYGVKD. As DNA, the CDR3 is TGTGCCATCAGCTCCAGGGAATCGGATGGCTACACCTTC. Its protein is CAISSRESDGYTF.

The chain uses TRBV29-1 and TRBJ2-3; D remains ambiguous. This CDR3 has 13 amino acids. Trimming took off 2 bases at V and 2 bases at J, with 8 bases between the two ends. CDR1 SQVTM and CDR2 ANQGSEA come from the germline V gene. The CDR3 DNA is TGCAGCGTTGAATCAGCCCTCACAGATACGCAGTATTTT. Protein product: CSVESALTDTQYF.

This clonotype has ten or more counts. The chain combines TRBV7-9 with TRBJ1-2; D remains ambiguous. Germline V CDR1 and CDR2: SEHNR, FQNEAQ (reference sequence). The CDR3 loop spans 16 amino acids. V was clipped by 1 base and J by 0 bases, with 12 bases between them. In DNA, the CDR3 is TGTGCCAGCAGCTTAGTTGGGAGCAGAGCTAACTATGGCTACACCTTC. Amino acid sequence: CASSLVGSRANYGYTF.

As for this clonotype: It may be a read error: a sequence one base away is much more abundant. The CDR3 loop reads CASSIWDRNEKLFF. CDR3 DNA: TGTGCCAGTAGTATTTGGGACAGAAATGAAAAACTGTTTTTT. The chain is built from TRBV19 and TRBJ1-4, with 7 bases matching TRBD1. Looked up from germline, CDR1 is LNHDA and CDR2 is SQIVND (reference sequence). The CDR3 spans 14 residues. Trimming at V came to 3 bases and at J to 5 bases, leaving 3 bases not matched to a gene.

The chain uses TRBV10-3 and TRBJ1-1, with D possibly being TRBD1 (6 bases). CDR1 and CDR2 (germline): ENHRY, SYGVKD. Trimming left V 2 bases short and J 1 base short, with 11 bases between. This CDR3 contains 15 residues. In DNA form, the CDR3 reads TGTGCCATCAGTGAGAAAGGGGGTAAGAACACTGAAGCTTTCTTT. Amino acids: CAISEKGGKNTEAFF.

This clonotype was observed a few times. The gene calls are TRBV2 and TRBJ2-5, with D unresolved. The germline gives CDR1 SNHLY, CDR2 FYNNEI. This CDR3 is built from 13 residues. The V gene lost 6 bases and the J gene lost 0 bases, with 8 bases spanning the gap. CDR3 bases: TGTGCCAGCAGAACACAGTACCAAGAGACCCAGTACTTC. Translating it yields CASRTQYQETQYF. The full variable domain, its missing parts supplied by reference TRBV2 and TRBJ2-5, is EPEVTQTPSHQVTQMGQEVILRCVPISNHLYFYWYRQILGQKVEFLVSFYNNEISEKSEIFDDQFSVERPDGSNFTLKIRSTKLEDSAMYFCASRTQYQETQYFGPGTRLLVL.

The V call is TRBV20-1, the J call TRBJ2-5; D is possibly TRBD2 (5 bases). Trimming left V 5 bases short and J 4 bases short, with 17 bases between. Germline V gives CDR1 DFQATT, CDR2 SNEGSKA (reference sequence). CDR3 size: 14 residues. CDR3 nucleotides: TGCAGTGCTTTCCCGACTACCCTGAGAGAGACCCAGTACTTC. This encodes CSAFPTTLRETQYF.

This clonotype was counted a few times. V usage is TRBV6-6 and J usage is TRBJ1-2; D gene unclear. The V gene lost 1 base and the J gene lost 4 bases, with 16 bases spanning the gap. The CDR3 has 16 residues. Looked up from germline, CDR1 is MNHNY and CDR2 is SVGAGI (reference sequence). The chain's CDR3 is CASSYFEIPVLYGYTF. The CDR3 region has the DNA TGTGCCAGCAGTTACTTTGAAATCCCCGTCCTCTATGGCTACACCTTC.

This clonotype has more than one count but fewer than ten. This chain links TRBV7-9 with TRBJ2-6, with D perhaps TRBD1 (6 bases). CDR1 SEHNR and CDR2 FQNEAQ come from the germline V gene (reference sequence). V lost 7 bases and J 12 bases, leaving 16 bases between the germline ends. The CDR3 runs to 13 residues. Here the CDR3 DNA reads TGTGCCAGCATAGACGGCCAGGGGCTCGTCCTGACTTTC. Translating gives CASIDGQGLVLTF.

In this sample, this clonotype turned up many times. The rearrangement uses TRBV7-9 and TRBJ2-6; D gene unclear. CDR1 is SEHNR and CDR2 is FQNEAQ in the germline V gene (reference sequence). The CDR3 has 15 amino acids. V gave up 1 base and J gave up 0 bases, with 4 bases separating them. The CDR3 loop is CASSLGVSGANVLTF. The CDR3 DNA reads TGTGCCAGCAGCTTAGGTGTCTCTGGGGCCAACGTCCTGACTTTC.

This clonotype was detected a few times. V usage is TRBV6-1 and J usage is TRBJ1-5; D gene uncertain. In germline, CDR1 is MNHNS, CDR2 SASEGT. CDR3 length: 13 amino acids. The V end lost 1 base, the J end lost 4 bases, and 5 bases lay between the germline ends. CDR3: CASSEGQNQPQHF. The CDR3 coding sequence is TGTGCCAGCAGTGAAGGGCAGAATCAGCCCCAGCATTTT.

This sequence joins TRBV28 and TRBJ2-5; D may correspond to TRBD1 or TRBD2 (6 bases each). Germline V gene lookup returns CDR1 MDHEN and CDR2 SYDVKM. The CDR3 contains 14 residues. The V end lost 4 bases, the J end lost 5 bases, and 14 bases lay between the germline ends. CDR3 in DNA: TGTGCCAGCAGTTCGATTCAGGGGAGGGAGACCCAGTACTTC. This gives the protein CASSSIQGRETQYF.

This clonotype has more than one count but fewer than ten. The chain has TRBV7-9 and TRBJ2-3; no definite D call. V was clipped by 6 bases and J by 4 bases, with 11 bases between them. The length of the CDR3 is 13 residues. In germline, CDR1 is SEHNR, CDR2 FQNEAQ (reference sequence). DNA for the CDR3: TGTGCCAGCAGGGGTTATTTATCAGATACGCAGTATTTT. Protein sequence: CASRGYLSDTQYF.

The chain carries TRBV9 and TRBJ1-6, with a tentative D call TRBD1 (6 bases). CDR1 SGDLS and CDR2 YYNGEE come from the germline V gene. V was cut by 2 bases and J by 3 bases, with 9 bases left in between. This CDR3 is built from 15 residues. The CDR3 is CASSVGGGYNSPLHF. The DNA for the CDR3 is TGTGCCAGCAGCGTCGGGGGCGGCTATAATTCACCCCTCCACTTT.

This clonotype was picked up many times. This rearrangement joins TRBV20-1 to TRBJ2-1; 8 bases line up with TRBD2. Unmatched junction bases numbered 4, after V lost 7 bases and J lost 2 bases. Germline CDR1 reads DFQATT; CDR2 reads SNEGSKA (reference sequence). The CDR3 sequence is 13 residues long. CDR3 DNA sequence: TGCAGTGTTGAAGCGGGAGCCTACAATGAGCAGTTCTTC. Translating gives CSVEAGAYNEQFF.

This clonotype appeared a few times. The V and J genes are TRBV2 and TRBJ2-1; 9 bases match TRBD2. J lost 5 bases, V lost 7 bases, and 6 bases had no gene match. CDR3 length: 14 amino acids. CDR1 is SNHLY and CDR2 is FYNNEI in the germline V gene. CDR3 amino acids: CASKRSSGNNEQFF. For the CDR3, the DNA is TGTGCCAGCAAAAGGTCTAGCGGGAACAATGAGCAGTTCTTC.

The sample holds a few counts of this clonotype. The CDR3 loop reads CSASPTGLTSSEAFF. The CDR3 nucleotides are TGCAGTGCTAGCCCGACAGGATTGACTTCATCTGAAGCTTTCTTT. The rearrangement uses TRBV20-1 and TRBJ1-1; possible D gene TRBD1, 6 bases. The CDR3 is 15 residues long. Trimming removed 3 bases at V and 6 bases at J, with 20 bases between. Per germline, CDR1 DFQATT and CDR2 SNEGSKA (reference sequence).

There are a few counts of this clonotype. The V and J genes are TRBV6-2 or TRBV6-3 and TRBJ2-4, with a possible D match to TRBD1 (6 bases). V lost 6 bases and J lost 0, with 9 bases in between. Germline CDR1 and CDR2: MNHEY and SVGEGT. The CDR3 totals 14 residues. The CDR3 region is CASSLTGAKNIQYF. The CDR3 nucleotides are TGTGCCAGCAGCCTGACAGGAGCCAAAAACATTCAGTACTTC.

This clonotype was counted only a few times. CDR3 in amino acids: CASSYSAIQNIQYF. In DNA form, the CDR3 reads TGTGCCAGCAGCTATAGTGCTATCCAAAACATTCAGTACTTC. The chain couples TRBV14 to TRBJ2-4, with D uncertain. Germline V gene lookup returns CDR1 SGHDN and CDR2 FVKESK. The V end lost 5 bases, the J end lost 5 bases, and 13 bases lay between the germline ends. The CDR3 runs 14 residues.